This record looks at one T cell receptor beta chain sequence and its context. This entry is derived from a study of T cell responses to AZD1222 COVID-19 vaccine. TCRdb's table, derived via immunoSEQ multiplex PCR, lists solely in-frame clones and lacks some. The sample includes some 140,000 clones, more than 85% seen only once; the top ten take under 2%. The receptor was isolated from an adult who received the AZD1222 COVID-19 vaccine. Source: peripheral blood, taken 28 days after the second AZD1222 dose.

This chain's CDR3 is CASSFTMSSGNTIYF. DNA for the CDR3: TGTGCCAGCAGCTTTACAATGAGCTCTGGAAACACCATATATTTT. The chain uses TRBV5-6 and TRBJ1-3, with unresolved D. Germline CDR1 is SGHDT and CDR2 is YYEEEE. Trimming removed 2 bases at V and 0 bases at J, with 9 bases between. This CDR3 comprises 15 residues.